These T cell receptor beta chains were read from a single sample in a study of metastatic and nonmetastatic thyroid tumors. Via MiXCR, TCRdb re-called the PCR reads. This sample has some 29,000 clones, with around 3.9% found just once. The sample was blood. These receptor sequences come from a male donor with papillary thyroid cancer or a benign thyroid nodule (not recorded which). Some clones in this sample may be carry-over from other donors' samples. CDR3s include the opening cysteine and the closing phenylalanine or tryptophan. A D gene is named only where the DNA matches it firmly.

D: NA
J: TRBJ2-7
V: TRBV28
CDR3: CASSRGEPGEQYF

D: NA
J: TRBJ1-4
V: TRBV27
CDR3: CASSSPWGGKLFF

D: NA
J: TRBJ1-4
V: TRBV5-8
CDR3: CASSPPGGRNEKLFF

D: NA
J: TRBJ1-5
V: TRBV7-2
CDR3: CASSLRQGPSVPHYF

D: NA
J: TRBJ2-2
V: TRBV28
CDR3: CASSSSTGELFF

D: NA
J: TRBJ2-7
V: TRBV25-1
CDR3: CASQGTISYEQYF

D: NA
J: TRBJ2-7
V: TRBV12-5
CDR3: CASGLVGWRTTYEQYF

D: NA
J: TRBJ2-3
V: TRBV6-1
CDR3: CASGVAAASTDTQYF

D: TRBD1
J: TRBJ2-3
V: TRBV6-1
CDR3: CASSEHLGQGADTQYF

D: NA
J: TRBJ1-1
V: TRBV19
CDR3: CASSATQGSTEAFF

D: NA
J: TRBJ2-7
V: TRBV29-1
CDR3: CSVEDSYEQYF

D: NA
J: TRBJ1-1
V: TRBV20-1
CDR3: CSARVLNTEAFF

D: TRBD2
J: TRBJ2-5
V: TRBV7-8
CDR3: CASSPRGLAGGETQYF

D: NA
J: TRBJ2-5
V: TRBV7-9
CDR3: CASSLGVQKTQYF